This TCR beta chain comes out of a study of Ad26.COV2.S vaccination and SARS-CoV-2 variants. This sample's treatment: about 20 received Ad26.COV2.S at low or high dose, single or two shots; about 5 received placebo; per-sample allocation not given. Collection of the samples took place on day 63 after the first injection of vaccine or placebo. This clone was found once. Measured with immunoSEQ multiplex PCR; TCRdb has only the in-frame clones, and not every one. The sample contains hundreds of thousands of clones, about 89% of which appear only once. V was pared by 5 bases and J by 6 bases, with 9 bases of the junction left unmatched. This CDR3 contains 16 residues. The germline CDR1 and CDR2 sequences are ENHRY and SYGVKD.

V usage is TRBV10-3 and J usage is TRBJ2-7, with 14 bases matching TRBD2. The receptor was isolated from a person between 18 and 60 years old who received the Ad26.COV2.S COVID-19 vaccine or a placebo. The material was peripheral blood, obtained in a trial of Ad26.COV2.S vaccine versus placebo. The CDR3 protein is CAISTGTSGSRAEQYF. Here the CDR3 DNA reads TGTGCCATCAGTACCGGGACTAGCGGGAGTAGGGCCGAGCAGTACTTC.